This T cell receptor beta chain comes out of a study of cytomegalovirus exposure and HLA in healthy donors. J lost 0 bases, V lost 2 bases, and 3 bases had no gene match. This CDR3 region has 16 residues. Germline V gene sequence: CDR1 MNHEY, CDR2 SMNVEV (reference sequence). TCRdb's table, derived via immunoSEQ multiplex PCR, lists solely in-frame clones and lacks some. The table lists 60,000 to 70,000 clones, roughly 90% of them singletons. Sequencing was carried out using PBMCs. The TCR was taken from a woman younger than 35 in good health and CMV-seronegative. The chain recombines TRBV27 with TRBJ1-4, with 7 bases lining up with TRBD1. Here the CDR3 reads CASSLGTAATNEKLFF. The DNA for the CDR3 is TGTGCCAGCAGTTTAGGGACAGCCGCAACTAATGAAAAACTGTTTTTT.